This T cell receptor beta chain was retrieved from a study of T-cell reconstitution after alpha-beta-depleted transplantation in children. CDR1 is SGDLS, CDR2 YYNGEE, per germline. Trimming took 0 bases from V and 4 from J, leaving 10 bases between them. The CDR3 extends over 14 amino acids. During its preparation, the TCRbeta library received unique molecular identifiers. TCRdb processed the PCR reads anew with MiXCR; each CDR3 protein has one entry. The sample has 90,000 to 100,000 distinct CDR3 sequences, roughly an eighth seen once. This clonotype came up many times. This chain joins TRBV9 and TRBJ1-1; no clear D. The clonotype originates from a human donor who donated a stem cell graft to a child with inherited bone marrow failure. The sample consisted of PBMCs from the stem cell graft donor, taken from the stem cell graft. The CDR3 coding sequence is TGTGCCAGCAGCGTAGAGCCGGGTCCCACTGAAGCTTTCTTT. As protein: CASSVEPGPTEAFF.